These 29 T cell receptor beta chains originate from one sample sequenced in a study of cytomegalovirus exposure and HLA in healthy donors. The primer mix had 60 Vbeta and 13 Jbeta primers. Sequencing used immunoSEQ multiplex PCR; TCRdb keeps in-frame clones, though not all of them. The sample totals some 31,000 clones. Sequenced sample: PBMCs. The receptors shown here come from a woman in her forties in good health and CMV-seropositive.

The V and J genes are TRBV5-1 and TRBJ2-3; 8 positions match TRBD1. Germline V gene data show CDR1 as SGHRS and CDR2 as YFSETQ. Losses at the gene ends were 1 base for V and 5 bases for J; bases not matched to a gene: 6. The CDR3 is 15 residues long. The DNA for the CDR3 is TGCGCCAGCAGCTTGATGACAGGGGTCAGAGATACGCAGTATTTT. This gives the protein CASSLMTGVRDTQYF.

Concerning this clone itself: An end of the junction differs from the germline gene, which may be a read error. The chain couples TRBV29-1 to TRBJ2-5; 15 bases are a match to TRBD2. Germline CDR1 reads SQVTM; CDR2 reads ANQGSEA. This CDR3 is built from 14 residues. This chain's CDR3 is CSVVGLAGGENQYF. CDR3 DNA sequence: TGCAGCGTCGTGGGACTAGCGGGAGGAGAGAACCAGTACTTC.

This chain joins TRBV30 and TRBJ2-7; 10 bases line up with TRBD1. Trimming cost V 4 bases and J 6 bases; bases outside gene matches: 6. Per germline, CDR1 GTSNPN and CDR2 SVGIG (reference sequence). This CDR3 spans 13 amino acids. This CDR3 is CAWTPDRGSEQYF. CDR3 nucleotide sequence: TGTGCCTGGACCCCGGACAGGGGGAGCGAGCAGTACTTC.

The gene calls are TRBV5-1 and TRBJ2-1; possibly TRBD2 for D (5 bases). CDR1 is SGHRS and CDR2 is YFSETQ in the germline V gene. The CDR3 has 17 amino acids. V lost 4 bases, J lost 8 bases, and 25 bases lay in between. CDR3 loop: CASSLGSRKNTPYEQFF. The CDR3, as DNA: TGCGCCAGCAGCCTAGGGAGCAGAAAAAACACCCCCTATGAGCAGTTCTTC.

The gene calls are TRBV7-8 and TRBJ1-1; 9 bases are a match to TRBD1. Losses at the gene ends were 3 bases for V and 4 bases for J; bases not matched to a gene: 0. Germline CDR1 is SGHVS and CDR2 is FQNEAQ. The CDR3 is 13 residues long. For the CDR3, the DNA is TGTGCCAGCAGCTTGACAGGGGGCACTGAAGCTTTCTTT. This codes for CASSLTGGTEAFF.

The chain links TRBV4-3 to TRBJ1-3; D unresolved. The CDR3 is made up of 15 amino acids. Trimming stripped 1 base from V and 0 bases from J, with 7 bases between. CDR1 is LGHNA, CDR2 YSLEER, per germline. This CDR3 reads CASSQVVSSGNTIYF. The CDR3 DNA reads as TGCGCCAGCAGCCAAGTCGTATCCTCTGGAAACACCATATATTTT.

The chain employs TRBV7-9 and TRBJ2-5; TRBD2 matches at 8 bases. The CDR3 spans 14 residues. Germline CDR1 and CDR2: SEHNR and FQNEAQ (reference sequence). Trimming cost V 5 bases and J 5 bases; bases outside gene matches: 7. The CDR3 nucleotides read TGTGCCAGCAGCCCCTCCGGGGGGGGCGAGACCCAGTACTTC. Its translation is CASSPSGGGETQYF.

The chain uses TRBV30 and TRBJ1-6, with 8 positions matching TRBD1. Trimming took 2 bases from V and 15 from J; bases not matched to a gene: 3. The CDR3 covers 11 residues. Per the germline V gene, CDR1 is GTSNPN and CDR2 is SVGIG (reference sequence). The CDR3 bases are TGTGCCTGGAGTATCAGGGGGCGCCTCCACTTT. This gives the protein CAWSIRGRLHF.

The chain couples TRBV7-3 to TRBJ2-1; a weak D match, TRBD2 (6 bases). The CDR3 runs 16 residues. Trimming removed 1 base from V and 3 bases from J, with 13 bases in between. The germline V gene encodes CDR1 SGHTA and CDR2 FQGTGA. CDR3 bases: TGTGCCAGCAGCTTAATTGTTAGCGGACACTACAATGAGCAGTTCTTC. It specifies CASSLIVSGHYNEQFF.

The rearrangement uses TRBV7-2 and TRBJ2-5; D may be TRBD1 (6 bases). Trimming took off 6 bases at V and 9 bases at J, with 14 bases between the two ends. Germline V gene data show CDR1 as SGHTA and CDR2 as FQGNSA. The CDR3 length is 12 residues. The CDR3 region is CASRGGTRAQYF. In DNA, the CDR3 is TGTGCCAGCAGAGGGGGTACAAGAGCCCAGTACTTC. Based on the CDR3 plus reference TRBV7-2 and TRBJ2-5, the full variable domain is GAGVSQSPSNKVTEKGKDVELRCDPISGHTALYWYRQSLGQGLEFLIYFQGNSAPDKSGLPSDRFSAERTGGSVSTLTIQRTQQEDSAVYLCASRGGTRAQYFGPGTRLLVL.

The chain employs TRBV19 and TRBJ2-6, with 10 positions matching TRBD1. The CDR3 loop spans 17 amino acids. Germline lookup yields CDR1 LNHDA and CDR2 SQIVND (reference sequence). The J segment lost 4 bases and the V segment lost 7 bases, leaving 10 bases of the junction unmatched. DNA of the CDR3: TGTGCCAGTAAGAGTGGGACAGGGGAGTCGGGGGCCAACGTCCTGACTTTC. Translating it yields CASKSGTGESGANVLTF. Supplemented by reference TRBV19 and TRBJ2-6, the full variable domain reads DGGITQSPKYLFRKEGQNVTLSCEQNLNHDAMYWYRQDPGQGLRLIYYSQIVNDFQKGDIAEGYSVSREKKESFPLTVTSAQKNPTAFYLCASKSGTGESGANVLTFGAGSRLTVL.

The V call is TRBV27, the J call TRBJ2-7; D gene ambiguous. The germline V gene encodes CDR1 MNHEY and CDR2 SMNVEV (reference sequence). V lost 2 bases and J lost 5, with 7 bases in between. The CDR3 runs to 12 residues. The CDR3 DNA sequence: TGTGCCAGCAGTTTAACTGGGCACGAGCAGTACTTC. This codes for CASSLTGHEQYF.

This chain connects TRBV11-1 to TRBJ2-3; D gene unclear. Germline CDR1 and CDR2: SGHAT and FQDESV (reference sequence). Trimming removed 0 bases at V and 4 bases at J, with 8 bases between. This CDR3 has 14 amino acids. The CDR3 DNA reads as TGTGCCAGCAGCTTAGCGCGCGGCGCAGATACGCAGTATTTT. This codes for CASSLARGADTQYF.

The V call is TRBV28, the J call TRBJ1-5; 9 bases are shared with TRBD1. Losses at the gene ends were 6 bases for V and 4 bases for J; bases not matched to a gene: 7. Germline lookup yields CDR1 MDHEN and CDR2 SYDVKM. The CDR3 consists of 15 residues. In nucleotides, the CDR3 is TGTGCCAGCAGCTTGTTGACAGGGGGGAATCAGCCCCAGCATTTT. Residues: CASSLLTGGNQPQHF. The full variable domain, completed using reference TRBV28 and TRBJ1-5, is DVKVTQSSRYLVKRTGEKVFLECVQDMDHENMFWYRQDPGLGLRLIYFSYDVKMKEKGDIPEGYSVSREKKERFSLILESASTNQTSMYLCASSLLTGGNQPQHFGDGTRLSIL.

This chain uses TRBV6-1 with TRBJ1-5; the D is unclear. The V end was cut by 2 bases, the J end by 7 bases, with 15 bases between. Germline V gene lookup returns CDR1 MNHNS and CDR2 SASEGT. The CDR3 spans 15 residues. CDR3 sequence reads: CASSEYGSNWQPQHF. The DNA of the CDR3 is TGTGCCAGCAGTGAATATGGCAGTAATTGGCAGCCCCAGCATTTT.

The DNA for the CDR3 is TGCGCCAGCAGGGACGGACAGGGGGCGGAGCAGTACTTC. It encodes CASRDGQGAEQYF. The chain links TRBV5-1 to TRBJ2-7; TRBD1 matches 11 bases. Germline V gene lookup returns CDR1 SGHRS and CDR2 YFSETQ. J was trimmed by 7 bases and V by 5 bases; bases with no gene match: 5. This CDR3 is built from 13 residues.

This rearrangement joins TRBV9 to TRBJ2-3, with 8 nucleotides matching TRBD2. V lost 5 bases and J lost 6; bases outside the gene matches: 11. The CDR3 has 15 residues. The germline V gene encodes CDR1 SGDLS and CDR2 YYNGEE. The CDR3 coding sequence is TGTGCCAGCAGTTATACCGGGACTAGGGGGGATACGCAGTATTTT. It encodes CASSYTGTRGDTQYF.

This chain connects TRBV7-9 to TRBJ2-7, with a possible D match to TRBD2 (6 bases). CDR1 and CDR2 from the germline V gene are SEHNR and FQNEAQ (reference sequence). The CDR3 has 15 residues. Between the trimmed V and J ends, which lost 5 bases and 2 bases, there was a span of 16 bases. The CDR3 loop reads CASSPRAGSAYEQYF. The CDR3 coding sequence is TGTGCCAGCAGCCCAAGGGCGGGATCCGCCTACGAGCAGTACTTC.

Note on this clone: The junction and the germline gene differ at one end; a read error may be behind it. Here the CDR3 DNA reads TGTGCCAGCAGTTATTCAGGGGATACTGAAGATTTCTTT. The encoded protein is CASSYSGDTEDFF. V is TRBV6-5 and J is TRBJ1-1; D perhaps matches TRBD1 (6 bases). The CDR3 loop spans 13 amino acids. Germline CDR1 is MNHEY and CDR2 is SVGAGI.

The CDR3 reads CSVVPGGGETQYF. The CDR3 nucleotides are TGCAGCGTTGTGCCAGGGGGTGGGGAGACCCAGTACTTC. J is TRBJ2-5 and V is TRBV29-1, with 7 bases fitting TRBD1. The germline V gene encodes CDR1 SQVTM and CDR2 ANQGSEA. The CDR3 contains 13 residues. V lost 4 bases and J lost 5; bases outside the gene matches: 7.

V is TRBV6-5 and J is TRBJ1-3; 7 bases match TRBD1. J gave up 2 bases and V 5 bases, and 6 bases lay outside the gene matches. The CDR3 is 15 residues long. CDR1 and CDR2 (germline): MNHEY, SVGAGI. The CDR3 nucleotides are TGTGCCAGCAGTCTGACCACAGGGGCTGGAAACACCATATATTTT. As protein: CASSLTTGAGNTIYF.

The V call is TRBV28, the J call TRBJ1-4; D is possibly TRBD1 (6 bases). V was pared by 7 bases and J by 8 bases, with 20 bases between. Germline loops: CDR1 MDHEN, CDR2 SYDVKM. The CDR3 runs 15 residues. The CDR3 is CASTQTQGWGEKLFF. DNA for the CDR3: TGTGCCAGCACTCAGACACAGGGATGGGGGGAAAAACTGTTTTTT.

The chain uses TRBV30 and TRBJ1-2; weak D call: TRBD1 (5 bases). The CDR3 is 15 residues long. Trimming took off 5 bases at V and 6 bases at J, with 22 bases between the two ends. The germline CDR1 and CDR2 sequences are GTSNPN and SVGIG (reference sequence). CDR3 residues: CAWSPMWGTGDGYTF. The DNA of the CDR3 is TGTGCCTGGTCCCCCATGTGGGGCACGGGCGATGGCTACACCTTC.

V is TRBV18 and J is TRBJ2-5, with 10 bases fitting TRBD2. Looked up from germline, CDR1 is KGHSH and CDR2 is LQKENI. V shed 8 bases, J shed 5 bases, and the junction held 11 bases outside the gene matches. The CDR3 has 15 residues. The CDR3 DNA reads TGTGCCAGCGCCTCCCTAGCGGGAGAATTCGAGACCCAGTACTTC. Protein: CASASLAGEFETQYF.

CDR3 residues: CASSEMQGFTNEKLFF. The CDR3 DNA sequence: TGTGCCAGCAGTGAAATGCAGGGTTTCACTAATGAAAAACTGTTTTTT. The rearrangement links TRBV25-1 to TRBJ1-4, with D tentatively TRBD1 (5 bases). The V gene lost 2 bases and the J gene lost 2 bases, with 12 bases spanning the gap. Germline CDR1 is MGHDK and CDR2 is SYGVNS. The CDR3 sequence is 16 residues long.

The chain couples TRBV4-1 to TRBJ1-5; TRBD1 might be the D (5 bases). Trimming pared 0 bases from V and 7 bases from J, leaving 22 bases between. The germline gives CDR1 MGHRA, CDR2 YSYEKL. This CDR3 is 18 amino acids long. The CDR3 sequence: CASSQDHPTGSGVQPQHF. CDR3 in DNA: TGCGCCAGCAGCCAAGACCATCCCACAGGATCCGGAGTACAGCCCCAGCATTTT.

As concerns this clone: The same CDR3 arises from other DNA sequences in this sample as well. The rearrangement joins TRBV30 to TRBJ1-2; 10 positions agree with TRBD1. Germline V gene sequence: CDR1 GTSNPN, CDR2 SVGIG (reference sequence). The CDR3 is 17 residues long. J lost 5 bases, V lost 2 bases, and 14 bases had no gene match. The CDR3 DNA reads TGTGCCTGGAGTAGGATGACAGGGGGCCTTATAGTATATGGCTACACCTTC. It yields the protein CAWSRMTGGLIVYGYTF.

V gene TRBV30 combines with J gene TRBJ2-7, with TRBD2 identical over 11 bases. Trimming cost V 1 base and J 4 bases; bases outside gene matches: 12. CDR1 is GTSNPN and CDR2 is SVGIG in the germline V gene (reference sequence). This CDR3 spans 17 amino acids. CDR3 sequence reads: CAWSASGGASGRYEQYF. In nucleotides, the CDR3 is TGTGCCTGGAGTGCCTCAGGGGGGGCTAGCGGGAGGTACGAGCAGTACTTC.

The chain has TRBV2 and TRBJ2-7; 7 bases align to TRBD1. V lost 6 bases, J lost 0 bases, and 5 bases stayed unmatched. This CDR3 region has 14 residues. Germline CDR1 reads SNHLY; CDR2 reads FYNNEI. The CDR3 protein is CASRVQGSSYEQYF. The CDR3 region has the DNA TGTGCCAGCAGGGTACAGGGGAGCTCCTACGAGCAGTACTTC.